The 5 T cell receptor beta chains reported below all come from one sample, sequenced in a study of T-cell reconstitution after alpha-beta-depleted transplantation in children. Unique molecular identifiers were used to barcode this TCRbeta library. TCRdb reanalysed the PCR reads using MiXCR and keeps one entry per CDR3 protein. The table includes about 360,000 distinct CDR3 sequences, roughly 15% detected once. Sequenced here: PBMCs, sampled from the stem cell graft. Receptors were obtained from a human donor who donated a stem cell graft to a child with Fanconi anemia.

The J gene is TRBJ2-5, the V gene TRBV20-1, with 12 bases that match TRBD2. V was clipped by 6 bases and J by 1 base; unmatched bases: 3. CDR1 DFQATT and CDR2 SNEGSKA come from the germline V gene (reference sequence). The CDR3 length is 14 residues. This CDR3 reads CSATSGGIQETQYF. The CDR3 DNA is TGCAGTGCAACTAGCGGGGGGATCCAAGAGACCCAGTACTTC.

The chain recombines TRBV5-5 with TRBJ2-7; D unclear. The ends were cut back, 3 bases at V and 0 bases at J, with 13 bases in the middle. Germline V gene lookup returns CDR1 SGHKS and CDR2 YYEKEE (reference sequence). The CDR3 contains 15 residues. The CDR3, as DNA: TGTGCCAGCAGCTCGAATCCCAGCCTCTCCTACGAGCAGTACTTC. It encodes CASSSNPSLSYEQYF. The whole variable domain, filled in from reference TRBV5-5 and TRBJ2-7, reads DAGVTQSPTHLIKTRGQQVTLRCSPISGHKSVSWYQQVLGQGPQFIFQYYEKEERGRGNFPDRFSARQFPNYSSELNVNALLLGDSALYLCASSSNPSLSYEQYFGPGTRLTVT.

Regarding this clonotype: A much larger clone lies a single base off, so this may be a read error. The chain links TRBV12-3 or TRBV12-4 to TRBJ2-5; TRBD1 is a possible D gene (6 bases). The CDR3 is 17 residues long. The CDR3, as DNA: TGTCCCAGCAGTCCCATGGGGGCCTTAAGGGAGCAAGAGACCCAGTACTTC. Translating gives CPSSPMGALREQETQYF.

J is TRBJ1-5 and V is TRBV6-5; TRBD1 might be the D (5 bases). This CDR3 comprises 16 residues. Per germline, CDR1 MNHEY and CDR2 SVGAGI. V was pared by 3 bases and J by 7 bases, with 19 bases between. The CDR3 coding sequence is TGTGCCAGCAGTTATCGGCGGACACCGGGTCCACAGCCCCAGCATTTT. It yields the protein CASSYRRTPGPQPQHF.

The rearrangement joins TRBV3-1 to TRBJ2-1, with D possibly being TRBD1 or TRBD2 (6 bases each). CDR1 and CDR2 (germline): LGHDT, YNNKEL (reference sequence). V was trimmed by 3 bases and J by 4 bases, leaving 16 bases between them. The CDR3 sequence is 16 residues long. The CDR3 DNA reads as TGTGCCAGCAGCCACCGAAGGGGGGCGAGATACAATGAGCAGTTCTTC. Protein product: CASSHRRGARYNEQFF.